This T cell receptor (beta chain) was sequenced during a study of blood T cell repertoires in COVID-19. Background on the study: COVID-19 samples from acute and convalescent phases originated in the United States, Italy and Spain. T cells, B-cell-depleted T cells, or PBMCs supplied cDNA or gDNA.

Original analysis: From reference gene primer amplification, estimates of nucleated cell counts were derived. Sequencing used immunoSEQ multiplex PCR; TCRdb keeps in-frame clones, though not all of them. That table is the source of V, J and clone size, and D and trimming were worked out from the DNA. The sample carries about 170,000 clones, 87% recorded once. CDR1 and CDR2 (germline): SGHDT, YYEEEE. The CDR3 is 13 residues long. V was clipped by 2 bases and J by 7 bases; unmatched bases: 1. This chain uses TRBV5-6 with TRBJ1-4; 8 nucleotides line up with TRBD1. This clonotype was obtained from a man aged 18 to 29 with active or convalescent COVID-19. Specimen: peripheral blood. In nucleotides, the CDR3 is TGTGCCAGCAGCTTAGACAGGGGTGAAAAACTGTTTTTT. The encoded protein is CASSLDRGEKLFF.